The clone carrying this TCR beta chain was counted between two and nine times. Its specificity is not known. These data originate in a study of cytomegalovirus exposure and HLA in healthy donors. Study at large: The Caucasian-associated ancestry cluster contained 65% to 85% of the roughly 400 genotyped donors.

Germline values: CDR1 SGDLS, CDR2 YYNGEE. The V and J ends lost 0 bases and 5 bases respectively, with 11 bases between them. The CDR3 spans 14 residues. Findings and caveats of the study: Previous analysis showed most TCR beta V segments were productive about 90% or about 30% of the time. The study dropped some indistinguishable V segments, TRBV6-2 and TRBV6-3 among them.

It was with 60 Vbeta and 13 Jbeta primers that the PCR ran. Sequenced by immunoSEQ multiplex PCR; TCRdb stores in-frame clones only, minus some. The sample lists about 140,000 clones, 70% occurring once. This chain connects TRBV9 to TRBJ1-2; D might be TRBD1 (5 bases). The sequence was obtained from a woman aged 55-69 years in good health and CMV-seropositive. The sequenced sample was PBMCs. CDR3 nucleotide sequence: TGTGCCAGCAGCGTAGCGCCGGACACTTATGGCTACACCTTC. Its protein is CASSVAPDTYGYTF.